A selection of T cell receptor beta chains follows, all from one sample in a study of blood T cells in healthy people across ages. TCRdb fed the 5' RACE reads into MiXCR, producing one record per CDR3 protein. The sample holds under 800,000 distinct CDR3 sequences, around a fifth seen once. The sequenced sample was blood. Receptors were obtained from a man between 65 and 80 years old in good health. Both conserved end residues are part of each CDR3. A D gene is named only where the DNA matches it firmly. Clone size is shown for a subset of rows, as once, few, many or a class of expanded clone.

J	V	size	D	DNA	CDR3
TRBJ1-4	TRBV20-1	few	TRBD1	TGCAGTGCTGCTCGGACAGGGGAAGATGAAAAACTGTTTTTT	CSAARTGEDEKLFF
TRBJ1-4	TRBV20-1	NA	TRBD1	TGCAGTGCTCGGGACAGGGGGCAGCCTAATGAAAAACTGTTTTTT	CSARDRGQPNEKLFF
TRBJ2-5	TRBV20-1	few	TRBD2	TGCAGTGCTAGCAAGCTAGCGGGAGGTTGGGAGACCCAGTACTTC	CSASKLAGGWETQYF
TRBJ2-3	TRBV11-2	NA	TRBD2	TGTGCCAGCAGCTTATCGGGAGGGTGGTCAGATACGCAATATTTT	CASSLSGGWSDTQYF
TRBJ2-3	TRBV11-2	NA	TRBD2	TGTGCCAGCAGCTTAGATGGCATGGGGGGGAATACGCAGTATTTT	CASSLDGMGGNTQYF
TRBJ2-7	TRBV5-1	NA	TRBD1	TGCGCCAGCAGCTTTCGCCGGGGACAGGGCGCCCACAAGCAGTACTTC	CASSFRRGQGAHKQYF
TRBJ2-5	TRBV5-1	few	NA	TGCGCCAGCGCTCGGGGAGAAGAGACCCAGTACTTC	CASARGEETQYF
TRBJ1-4	TRBV9	few	NA	TGTGCCAGCAGCGTCTCCGGGACCCGCGGGGAAAAACTGTTTTTT	CASSVSGTRGEKLFF
TRBJ2-3	TRBV5-6	many	NA	TGTGCCAGCAGCCGACCTAGCACAGATACGCAGTATTTT	CASSRPSTDTQYF
TRBJ2-5	TRBV12-3/TRBV12-4	NA	TRBD2	TGTGCCAGCACCTTGGGGGGGTTTCCAGAGACCCAGTACTTC	CASTLGGFPETQYF
TRBJ1-1	TRBV28	NA	TRBD1	TGTGCCAGCAGTTCGGGACAGATGAGCACTGAAGCTTTCTTT	CASSSGQMSTEAFF
TRBJ1-1	TRBV28	NA	NA	TGTGCCAGCGAGGGACATTCGCTGAACACTGAAGCTTTCTTT	CASEGHSLNTEAFF
TRBJ2-3	TRBV27	NA	TRBD1	TGTGCCAGCAGTCCCCGGGACAGGGAGACAGATACGCAGTATTTT	CASSPRDRETDTQYF
TRBJ2-6	TRBV6-2/TRBV6-3	few	NA	TGTGCCAGCCTGTACCCTGGGGCCAACGTCCTGACTTTC	CASLYPGANVLTF
TRBJ2-5	TRBV7-2	NA	NA	TGTGCCAGCAGCTCATCTAGCCTGCCCCAAGAGACCCAGTACTTC	CASSSSSLPQETQYF
TRBJ2-7	TRBV15	NA	TRBD2	TGTGCCACCAGCAGGGCTAGCGGTACCTACGAGCAGTACTTC	CATSRASGTYEQYF
TRBJ2-7	TRBV20-1	few	TRBD2	TGCAGTGCTAGAGATCGGCTAGCGGAGGCGGGGGAGCAGTACTTC	CSARDRLAEAGEQYF
TRBJ2-1	TRBV7-8	NA	TRBD2	TGTGCCAGCAGCCGGACTAGCGGCCACAATGAGCAGTTCTTC	CASSRTSGHNEQFF
TRBJ1-5	TRBV9	few	NA	TGTGCCAGCAGCAAAGGGGGAGATCAGCCCCAGCATTTT	CASSKGGDQPQHF
TRBJ2-3	TRBV15	few	NA	TGTGCCACCAGCGGCCGGGACAACACAGATACGCAGTATTTT	CATSGRDNTDTQYF
TRBJ1-5	TRBV7-2	once	NA	TGTGCCAGCAGCCAAGGACTAGCGGGAGGTTCCGATACGCAGCATTTT	CASSQGLAGGSDTQHF
TRBJ2-7	TRBV3-1	NA	TRBD2	TGTGCCAGCAGCCAAGTGGCTAGCGGGAGTTACGAGCAGTACTTC	CASSQVASGSYEQYF
TRBJ2-3	TRBV29-1	NA	NA	TGCAGCGTCCACTGGGCCCTAGCAGCAGATACGCAGTATTTT	CSVHWALAADTQYF
TRBJ2-7	TRBV20-1	many	TRBD1	TGCAGTGCTAGGGACAGGGGGCCCTACGAGCAGTACTTC	CSARDRGPYEQYF
TRBJ2-5	TRBV5-1	few	TRBD2	TGCGCCAGCAGCTTGGATGGCGGGAGAGGAATAGAGGCCCAGTACTTC	CASSLDGGRGIEAQYF
TRBJ1-6	TRBV7-2	few	NA	TGTGCCAGCAGCCCCACCAGCGGTTCCTCCTATAATTCACCCCTCCACTTT	CASSPTSGSSYNSPLHF
TRBJ2-5	TRBV20-1	few	NA	TGCAGTGCTAGAGTAAATGTGGGAGTGGGGGAGACCCAGTACTTC	CSARVNVGVGETQYF
TRBJ2-4	TRBV12-3/TRBV12-4	many	NA	TGTGCCAGCAGTTTGAGTGAACAGGGCAGGAACTTC	CASSLSEQGRNF
TRBJ2-2	TRBV4-1	NA	NA	TGCGCCAGCAGCCAAGTGGAAGGGGTCGCGAACACCGGGGAGCTGTTTTTT	CASSQVEGVANTGELFF
TRBJ2-7	TRBV18	NA	TRBD2	TGTGCCAGCTCACCGGGGGGGACTTTGTCCTACGAGCAGTACTTC	CASSPGGTLSYEQYF
TRBJ1-1	TRBV20-1	NA	NA	TGCAGTGGGAGGGGGGGGCTCACTGAAGCTTTCTTT	CSGRGGLTEAFF
TRBJ2-7	TRBV6-2/TRBV6-3	few	NA	TGTGCCAGCAGTCCTATCCAGGCTCTGGGCTCCTACGAGCAGTACTTC	CASSPIQALGSYEQYF